The rows below give T cell receptor beta chains drawn from one sample of a study of blood T cells in healthy people across ages. TCRdb processed the 5' RACE reads anew with MiXCR; each CDR3 protein has one entry. Among around 1.7 million distinct CDR3 sequences listed, roughly 28% were seen once. Specimen: blood. Every receptor here comes from a woman aged 25 to 39 in good health. Each CDR3 is given with its conserved first and last residue. D genes are given only for firm matches. Expanded clones are given a class, and other clones once, few, many or no size at all.

TGTGCCAGCAGCCCCCGCGGGGCAGAGACCCAGTACTTC	CASSPRGAETQYF	TRBJ2-5	13	many	TRBV7-2	.
TGTGCCAGCAGTCCCCGGGACAGGGATGAGCAGTTCTTC	CASSPRDRDEQFF	TRBJ2-1	13	many	TRBV6-6	TRBD1
TGTGCCAGCAGCCTCAGGGCTCCCTATGGCTACACCTTC	CASSLRAPYGYTF	TRBJ1-2	13	.	TRBV12-3/TRBV12-4	.
TGCAGTGCCCCGAGGGGCGGGGCCCTCCTTATGGATGAGCAGTTCTTC	CSAPRGGALLMDEQFF	TRBJ2-1	16	.	TRBV20-1	.
TGCGCCAGCAGCTTGGTGACGGGGACATTCTACGAGCAGTACTTC	CASSLVTGTFYEQYF	TRBJ2-7	15	many	TRBV5-1	.
TGTGCCAGCAGCCCCCCCCACCTTAATGAAGCTTTCTTT	CASSPPHLNEAFF	TRBJ1-1	13	few	TRBV7-8	.
TGTGCCAGCAGCAAAGGGACCGGGAGGGCTAACTATGGCTACACCTTC	CASSKGTGRANYGYTF	TRBJ1-2	16	many	TRBV21-1	.
TGTGCCAGCAGCCCCCCCAGCGGGGGTCACCGCTCCTACGAGCAGTACTTC	CASSPPSGGHRSYEQYF	TRBJ2-7	17	.	TRBV7-2	TRBD2
TGCAGTGCTGGGGACCAGCAGGGGGCATACACAGATACGCAGTATTTT	CSAGDQQGAYTDTQYF	TRBJ2-3	16	.	TRBV20-1	TRBD1
TGTGCCAGCAGCTTCGGTAGATCTGGACAGGGGGCCACTGAGCAGTTCTTC	CASSFGRSGQGATEQFF	TRBJ2-1	17	few	TRBV11-2	TRBD1
TGCGCCAGCGGCCTTCTAGCGGGGTCCACAGATACGCAGTATTTT	CASGLLAGSTDTQYF	TRBJ2-3	15	.	TRBV10-2	TRBD2
TGTGCCAGCAGCTTAGCGAAGACAGGAGAGTCACCCCTCCACTTT	CASSLAKTGESPLHF	TRBJ1-6	15	few	TRBV7-9	.
TGTGCCACCAGCAGAGAGGAGGGGAGCACTGAAGCTTTCTTT	CATSREEGSTEAFF	TRBJ1-1	14	once	TRBV15	.
TGTGCCACAAGGACGGGCACAGATACGCAGTATTTT	CATRTGTDTQYF	TRBJ2-3	12	many	TRBV7-9	.
TGCGCCAGCAGCTGGGCCACGGGTAACTATGGCTACACCTTC	CASSWATGNYGYTF	TRBJ1-2	14	.	TRBV5-1	.
TGTGCCAGCACCTCGTGGACAGGGGATGAAAAGCTGTTTTTT	CASTSWTGDEKLFF	TRBJ1-4	14	few	TRBV12-3/TRBV12-4	TRBD1
TGTGCCAGCAGTCCCCCCCGGGACAGGAATTCACCCCTCCACTTT	CASSPPRDRNSPLHF	TRBJ1-6	15	.	TRBV6-6	TRBD1
TGTGCCAGCAGCTTAGAGGGGCGACTAGCGGACAATGAGCAGTTCTTC	CASSLEGRLADNEQFF	TRBJ2-1	16	.	TRBV11-2	TRBD2
TGTGCCAGCAGCGTAGACCTTAACAACAATGAGCAGTTCTTC	CASSVDLNNNEQFF	TRBJ2-1	14	few	TRBV9	.
TGTGCCAGCAGTCCGAACAGGGGCGGCTATGGCTACACCTTC	CASSPNRGGYGYTF	TRBJ1-2	14	many	TRBV12-3/TRBV12-4	TRBD1
TGTGCCAGCTCACCCCGGGGCCAAGAGACCCGGTACTTC	CASSPRGQETRYF	TRBJ2-5	13	.	TRBV18	.
TGCAGTGCTAGAGTACTCGGCGGGAGTAGCGTTGAAGAGCAGTACTTC	CSARVLGGSSVEEQYF	TRBJ2-5	16	few	TRBV20-1	TRBD2
TGTGCCAGCAGTATCTCACAGGGAGGCTACACCTTC	CASSISQGGYTF	TRBJ1-2	12	.	TRBV12-3/TRBV12-4	.
TGTGCCAGCCCCGGGGGTGCGGGAGGGCCGGGCGGCATTCAGTACTTC	CASPGGAGGPGGIQYF	TRBJ2-4	16	.	TRBV5-4	TRBD2
TGTGCCTGGAGTTGGGGGGGGGGACAAGAGACCCAGTACTTC	CAWSWGGGQETQYF	TRBJ2-5	14	many	TRBV30	TRBD2
TGTGCCAGCAGCTTAGAATCTAGCGGGAGCATGTACGAGCAGTACTTC	CASSLESSGSMYEQYF	TRBJ2-7	16	few	TRBV7-9	TRBD2
TGTGCCGGCAGCACACCGGGACTAGAAACAATCGAGACCCAGTACTTC	CAGSTPGLETIETQYF	TRBJ2-5	16	once	TRBV7-9	TRBD2
TGTGCCAGCACTCTCAGGGGGCAGCCTGAAGCTTTCTTT	CASTLRGQPEAFF	TRBJ1-1	13	.	TRBV6-5	TRBD1
TGTGCCAGCAGCTTTTCGGCCGGATTTCGGGAGCAGTTCTTC	CASSFSAGFREQFF	TRBJ2-1	14	many	TRBV5-5	.
TGTGCCAGCAGCTTCCCAGGGGGCGCGGACGAGCAGTACTTC	CASSFPGGADEQYF	TRBJ2-7	14	.	TRBV5-6	TRBD1
TGTGCCAGCACTCCTAAAGCGGGAGTCGCATACGAGCAGTACTTC	CASTPKAGVAYEQYF	TRBJ2-7	15	many	TRBV25-1	TRBD2
TGTGCCAGCAGTCTCAGTCAGGGGAGAGATACTGAAGCTTTCTTT	CASSLSQGRDTEAFF	TRBJ1-1	15	few	TRBV21-1	.
TGTGCCAGCAGGAACAGCTTTCAAGAGACCCAGTACTTC	CASRNSFQETQYF	TRBJ2-5	13	many	TRBV12-3/TRBV12-4	.
TGTGCCAGCAGCAGAAACCCACCCACAGGGGGGGCGAAAGCTTTCTTT	CASSRNPPTGGAKAFF	TRBJ1-1	16	.	TRBV7-2	TRBD1
TGCAGCGTTGGGGTCGGGGGATCCTACAATGAGCAGTTCTTC	CSVGVGGSYNEQFF	TRBJ2-1	14	.	TRBV29-1	.
TGTGCCAGCAGTTATACGGCTGGGGAAAACAAAGAGACCCAGTACTTC	CASSYTAGENKETQYF	TRBJ2-5	16	.	TRBV6-2/TRBV6-3	.
TGCGCCAGCAGCCAGGGACAGGGGGCCCAGGGGACCCAGTACTTC	CASSQGQGAQGTQYF	TRBJ2-5	15	few	TRBV5-1	TRBD1
TGTGCCAGCAGCGTAGTGTCTAGCGGGGGGTACAATGAGCAGTTCTTC	CASSVVSSGGYNEQFF	TRBJ2-1	16	.	TRBV9	TRBD2
TGTGCCATCAGTGAGCCAGGGGACAGAGCCTACGAGCAGTACTTC	CAISEPGDRAYEQYF	TRBJ2-7	15	many	TRBV10-3	TRBD1
TGTGCCAGCATAGGTCGACTTACAACTAATGAAAAACTGTTTTTT	CASIGRLTTNEKLFF	TRBJ1-4	15	.	TRBV6-6	.
TGTGCCAGCAGTTACGGTGGGAGCGGCCCCCAGGAGACGCAGTATTTT	CASSYGGSGPQETQYF	TRBJ2-3	16	many	TRBV6-6	.
TGTGCCAGCAGTCATGGACAGGGTGGTTACTACGAGCAGTACTTC	CASSHGQGGYYEQYF	TRBJ2-7	15	many	TRBV12-3/TRBV12-4	TRBD1
TGTGCCAGCAGCACTCGGACAGGGATGTACAATGAGCAGTTCTTC	CASSTRTGMYNEQFF	TRBJ2-1	15	few	TRBV7-9	TRBD1
TGTGCCTGCTCGGGAGAGCGCTCCTACAATGAGCAGTTCTTC	CACSGERSYNEQFF	TRBJ2-1	14	.	TRBV30	.
TGTGCCAGCAGCTTAGCGCTTGTGGGTCGCCAGCCCCAGCATTTT	CASSLALVGRQPQHF	TRBJ1-5	15	.	TRBV7-2	.
TGTGCCAGCAGCTTAACAGGGTTTAAAAACATTCAGTACTTC	CASSLTGFKNIQYF	TRBJ2-4	14	.	TRBV7-9	.
TGTGCCATCCGCCATGGACAGTCGAAAGAGACCCAGTTCTTC	CAIRHGQSKETQFF	TRBJ2-1	14	.	TRBV10-3	.
TGCGCCAGCAGCTTAGGACAGGGAGCTACCGGGACCCAGTACTTC	CASSLGQGATGTQYF	TRBJ2-5	15	.	TRBV7-2	TRBD1
TGCAGTACCATATCAGGGGAGGGGGAGACCCAGTACTTC	CSTISGEGETQYF	TRBJ2-5	13	.	TRBV20-1	.
TGTGCCAGCAGCCGGGGGACAGGGGACTTAAACATTCAGTACTTC	CASSRGTGDLNIQYF	TRBJ2-4	15	.	TRBV9	TRBD1